This passage covers 3 T cell receptor beta chains from one sample sequenced in a study of graft-versus-host responses after intestinal transplantation. Antigen specificity for these receptors is unknown. Sequencing used immunoSEQ multiplex PCR; TCRdb keeps in-frame clones, though not all of them. The sample contains some 92,000 clones, over 85% of which appear only once. The material was unstimulated CD4+ T cells sorted from spleen or lymph node cells, obtained before intestinal transplant. The origin of the receptors is a human donor who received an intestinal transplant.

The J gene is TRBJ1-6, the V gene TRBV25-1; 7 bases align to TRBD1. The germline CDR1 and CDR2 sequences are MGHDK and SYGVNS. Trimming at V came to 3 bases and at J to 6 bases, leaving 8 bases not matched to a gene. This CDR3 has 16 residues. The CDR3 loop is CASSDYHRGSNSPLHF. The CDR3 region has the DNA TGTGCCAGCAGTGATTATCACAGGGGCTCTAATTCACCCCTCCACTTT.

CDR3 in DNA: TGTGCCATCAGTGGACAGAGCTACGAGCAGTACTTC. This encodes CAISGQSYEQYF. V gene TRBV10-3 combines with J gene TRBJ2-7; possibly TRBD1 for D (5 bases). V was cut by 4 bases and J by 3 bases, with 7 bases left in between. The length of the CDR3 is 12 residues. Germline-derived CDR1 and CDR2 are ENHRY and SYGVKD.

This clone was observed once. The chain employs TRBV5-1 and TRBJ1-4; the match to TRBD1 covers 7 bases. Germline V gene sequence: CDR1 SGHRS, CDR2 YFSETQ. The CDR3 totals 14 residues. After removal of 0 bases from V and 8 bases from J, the junction contained 4 bases not matched to a gene. CDR3 amino acids: CASSLGQGLEKLFF. The CDR3 DNA reads as TGCGCCAGCAGCTTGGGACAGGGTTTGGAAAAACTGTTTTTT. Filled out from reference TRBV5-1 and TRBJ1-4, the complete variable domain reads KAGVTQTPRYLIKTRGQQVTLSCSPISGHRSVSWYQQTPGQGLQFLFEYFSETQRNKGNFPGRFSGRQFSNSRSEMNVSTLELGDSALYLCASSLGQGLEKLFFGSGTQLSVL.